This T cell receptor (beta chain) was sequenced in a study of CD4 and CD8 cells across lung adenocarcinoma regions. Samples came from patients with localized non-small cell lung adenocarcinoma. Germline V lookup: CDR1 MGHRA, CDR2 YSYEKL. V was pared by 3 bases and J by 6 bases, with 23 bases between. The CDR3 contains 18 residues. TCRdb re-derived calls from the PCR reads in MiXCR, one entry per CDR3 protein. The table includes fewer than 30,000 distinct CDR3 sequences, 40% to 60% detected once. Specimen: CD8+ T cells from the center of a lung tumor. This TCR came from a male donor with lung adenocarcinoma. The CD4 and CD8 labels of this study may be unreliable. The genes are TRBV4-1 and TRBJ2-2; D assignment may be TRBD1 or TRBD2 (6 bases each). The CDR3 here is CASSQLWGSLEGAGELFF. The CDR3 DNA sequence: TGCGCCAGCAGCCAGCTCTGGGGGTCCCTGGAGGGGGCCGGGGAGCTGTTTTTT.